The clone carrying this T cell receptor beta chain was seen only a few times. Antigen: not known. TCR beta CDR3 regions were amplified from RNA. With the HTBI primer set, the TCR CDR3 went through a first round of RT-PCR. TCRdb fed the multiplex PCR reads into MiXCR, producing one record per CDR3 protein. The sample consists of around 500,000 distinct CDR3 sequences, 22% of them appearing once. This record comes from a study of T cells in Graves' hyperthyroidism and ophthalmopathy. Study-wide background: Prior to any treatment, at the point of initial diagnosis, peripheral blood was collected. Regarding the study as a whole: Most thyroid clonotypes that were expanded above 0.001 also turned up in blood.

From germline, CDR1 is GTSNPN and CDR2 SVGIG (reference sequence). The CDR3 consists of 12 residues. The V and J ends lost 2 bases and 2 bases respectively, with 7 bases between them. For the diagnoses, clinical symptoms, serum thyroxine and TRAb, thyroid ultrasound and orbital computed tomography were used. The PBMCs studied were ones that came from about 10 ml fresh peripheral blood. The receptor was isolated from a woman in her 70s with Graves' ophthalmopathy. The specimen was blood. The gene calls are TRBV30 and TRBJ2-7; D is unclear. This chain's CDR3 is CAWSFGTYEQYF. DNA of the CDR3: TGTGCCTGGAGTTTTGGGACCTACGAGCAGTACTTC.